This is a list of T cell receptor beta chains from one sample in a study of T-cell reconstitution after alpha-beta-depleted transplantation in children. TCRdb re-derived calls from the PCR reads in MiXCR, one entry per CDR3 protein. The table lists roughly 570,000 distinct CDR3 sequences, 25% to 30% of them singletons, with about 35% in the top ten. Sequencing used PBMCs, obtained before TCRalphabeta/CD19-depleted stem cell transplant. Receptors originate from a boy less than two years old with Wiskott-Aldrich syndrome, due to receive a stem cell transplant. The conserved cysteine and the conserved F or W are not part of the CDR3 here.

V	J	CDR3
TRBV12-3/TRBV12-4	TRBJ1-5	ASTQTTDQPQH
TRBV7-9	TRBJ2-1	ASSLLAGDPTYNEQF
TRBV10-3	TRBJ2-1	AISDWGAGRNEQF
TRBV10-3	TRBJ2-7	ATRTSGGTYEQY
TRBV30	TRBJ2-7	AWTPPHIYEQY
TRBV12-3/TRBV12-4	TRBJ2-1	ASSLMRSTYNEQF
TRBV7-9	TRBJ1-3	ASSQTAPTGGRNTIY
TRBV12-3/TRBV12-4	TRBJ2-1	ASRGREYNEQF
TRBV29-1	TRBJ1-1	SVARTGQTEAF
TRBV24-1	TRBJ1-5	ATRRDKASNQPQH
TRBV7-9	TRBJ2-6	ASSYESGANVLT
TRBV5-1	TRBJ2-7	ASRPGTRISYEQY
TRBV3-1	TRBJ1-2	ASSQVRQGGYGYT
TRBV5-5	TRBJ1-5	ASSLILGAGGHRQPQH
TRBV9	TRBJ2-3	ASSVVEVWAGVGTDTQY
TRBV5-1	TRBJ2-7	ASSLSGRTATYEQY
TRBV12-3/TRBV12-4	TRBJ2-7	ASSFRAGGREQY
TRBV5-1	TRBJ2-1	ASSFSTSGATNEQF
TRBV29-1	TRBJ2-5	SVGLAETQY
TRBV6-1	TRBJ2-5	ASSPSRVPETQY
TRBV14	TRBJ2-1	ASSGLAIYNEQF
TRBV28	TRBJ2-7	ASRYPGQGWNEQY
TRBV20-1	TRBJ2-5	SASVGRGETQY
TRBV27	TRBJ2-1	ASSPGFGQF
TRBV27	TRBJ2-3	ASSFRRDPLSDTQY
TRBV5-1	TRBJ2-7	ASRNEGGPEQY
TRBV7-2	TRBJ1-4	ASSFWLNEKLF
TRBV20-1	TRBJ2-1	SSGSYNEQF
TRBV5-1	TRBJ2-1	ASSALTGNGNEQF
TRBV20-1	TRBJ2-2	SARDLRGRSLGTGELF
TRBV20-1	TRBJ2-5	SAIGTTETQY
TRBV5-1	TRBJ1-5	ASSLGTGGGNQPQH
TRBV5-5	TRBJ2-1	ASSLVAADNEQF
TRBV29-1	TRBJ2-5	SVAGRVRQETQY
TRBV5-6	TRBJ2-1	ASSLPTGGWNNEQF
TRBV4-1	TRBJ1-2	ASRDWNYGYT
TRBV7-9	TRBJ2-7	ASSLVQASTYEQY
TRBV12-3/TRBV12-4	TRBJ2-5	ASSSGQGRQETQY
TRBV10-3	TRBJ2-1	AISRDLAGAYNEQF
TRBV12-3/TRBV12-4	TRBJ2-7	ASSFGTGTGVGEQY
TRBV3-1	TRBJ2-5	ASSPRTGGWETQY
TRBV10-2	TRBJ1-1	ASTDEDRTEAF
TRBV5-1	TRBJ2-1	ASSRGQPQRYYNEQF
TRBV6-5	TRBJ1-6	ASSPLGSPLH
TRBV5-6	TRBJ2-7	ASSLVKSYEQY
TRBV30	TRBJ2-3	AWTSQDTQY
TRBV29-1	TRBJ1-1	SATGTAWEAF
TRBV10-3	TRBJ2-7	AISQATGSHEQY
TRBV5-1	TRBJ2-1	ASSFTSGNGQEQF
TRBV6-1	TRBJ1-6	ASTRPKGGNNSPLH
TRBV5-1	TRBJ1-2	ASSGSVNYGYT
TRBV7-2	TRBJ2-1	ASKGGFYNEQF
TRBV27	TRBJ2-1	ASSLRGSYYNEQF
TRBV12-3/TRBV12-4	TRBJ2-5	ASSRWIASGRAETQY
TRBV20-1	TRBJ2-2	SARDSAGGGTGELF
TRBV20-1	TRBJ1-5	SAQGANQPQH
TRBV12-3/TRBV12-4	TRBJ2-1	ASSLGTSGYDEQF